The 26 T cell receptor beta chains below were found in one sample sequenced in a study of shared T cell receptors in the human thymus. Repertoires were generated with immunoSEQ multiplex PCR, while TCRdb's copy carries only in-frame clones and drops some. Seen here are about 660,000 clones, 88% observed once, and the top ten hold around 0.0099%. This sample also belongs to another study, concerning human thymus T cells.

The sequencing input was thymocytes. Receptors originate from a boy under two years old with a congenital heart defect.

The J gene is TRBJ2-3, the V gene TRBV9; TRBD2 agrees at 10 bases. V lost 2 bases and J lost 6; bases outside the gene matches: 9. CDR1 and CDR2 (germline): SGDLS, YYNGEE. There are 16 residues in the CDR3. CDR3 in amino acids: CASSVDPSGRCDTQYF. The CDR3 DNA reads TGTGCCAGCAGCGTCGATCCTAGCGGGAGATGTGATACGCAGTATTTT. The complete variable domain, with remaining parts taken from reference TRBV9 and TRBJ2-3, reads DSGVTQTPKHLITATGQRVTLRCSPRSGDLSVYWYQQSLDQGLQFLIQYYNGEERAKGNILERFSAQQFPDLHSELNLSSLELGDSALYFCASSVDPSGRCDTQYFGPGTRLTVL.

The chain is built from TRBV4-2 and TRBJ2-5; no clear D gene. Germline values: CDR1 LGHNA, CDR2 YNFKEQ. This CDR3 contains 15 residues. Trimming took 2 bases from V and 3 from J, leaving 13 bases between them. This chain's CDR3 is CASSQLASRKETQYF. CDR3 nucleotides: TGTGCCAGCAGCCAACTCGCGTCGCGTAAAGAGACCCAGTACTTC.

This rearrangement joins TRBV10-3 to TRBJ1-2, with 11 bases identical to TRBD1. Per the germline V gene, CDR1 is ENHRY and CDR2 is SYGVKD. J lost 3 bases, V lost 4 bases, and 10 bases had no gene match. The CDR3 has 17 residues. The CDR3 here is CAISVFYRDRGDYGYTF. CDR3 nucleotides: TGTGCCATCAGTGTTTTCTACCGGGACAGGGGGGACTATGGCTACACCTTC.

This clone occurred once. The CDR3 sequence: CATSRAVWTGGSYEQYF. CDR3 bases: TGTGCCACCAGCAGAGCGGTTTGGACAGGTGGCTCCTACGAGCAGTACTTC. The V and J genes are TRBV15 and TRBJ2-7; 7 nucleotides agree with TRBD1. The CDR3 covers 17 residues. Germline loops: CDR1 LNHNV, CDR2 YYDKDF (reference sequence). V lost 1 base, J lost 0 bases, and 9 bases stayed unmatched.

This clone was seen a handful of times. V and J are TRBV27 and TRBJ1-5, with D uncertain. V gave up 3 bases and J gave up 5 bases, with 8 bases separating them. The V gene's germline CDR1 is MNHEY and CDR2 SMNVEV (reference sequence). The CDR3 consists of 13 residues. The CDR3 DNA follows: TGTGCCAGCAGTTTTAAGAGAGATCAGCCCCAGCATTTT. It is translated as CASSFKRDQPQHF.

The chain joins TRBV27 to TRBJ2-1, with 8 positions matching TRBD2. Trimming at V came to 5 bases and at J to 6 bases, leaving 9 bases not matched to a gene. The CDR3 runs 15 residues. The germline CDR1 and CDR2 sequences are MNHEY and SMNVEV (reference sequence). In DNA, the CDR3 is TGTGCCAGCAGTCCCGGGAGGGAAAGGGCCAATGAGCAGTTCTTC. This gives the protein CASSPGRERANEQFF.

This clone was counted a single time. The gene calls are TRBV6-5 and TRBJ1-6, with D maybe TRBD1 (6 bases). The V gene lost 2 bases and the J gene lost 8 bases, with 10 bases spanning the gap. This CDR3 contains 14 residues. Germline lookup yields CDR1 MNHEY and CDR2 SVGAGI. The CDR3 protein is CASSYVGGHSPLHF. The CDR3 DNA follows: TGTGCCAGCAGTTACGTCGGGGGGCATTCACCCCTCCACTTT.

The chain combines TRBV27 with TRBJ2-7; 14 positions agree with TRBD2. Per germline, CDR1 MNHEY and CDR2 SMNVEV (reference sequence). The CDR3 extends over 14 amino acids. V shed 8 bases and J 7 bases; nucleotides not matched to a gene: 7. For the CDR3, the DNA is TGTGCCAGCCGGGGACTAGCGGGAGTGAGGGAGCAGTACTTC. Its translation is CASRGLAGVREQYF.

As to this clone: Other DNA variants within this sample encode the same CDR3. The chain has TRBV28 and TRBJ1-1; tentative D call: TRBD1 (6 bases). The V and J ends lost 3 bases and 2 bases respectively, with 7 bases between them. Per the germline V gene, CDR1 is MDHEN and CDR2 is SYDVKM. This CDR3 contains 13 residues. The chain's CDR3 is CASSLDRNTEAFF. DNA for the CDR3: TGTGCCAGCAGTTTGGACAGAAACACTGAAGCTTTCTTT.

The chain employs TRBV7-8 and TRBJ1-2; no reliable D call. This CDR3 contains 13 residues. CDR1 is SGHVS, CDR2 FQNEAQ, per germline. V lost 5 bases and J lost 2, with 9 bases in between. The CDR3, as DNA: TGTGCCAGCAGCGCCAGGCTCAACTATGGCTACACCTTC. This gives the protein CASSARLNYGYTF.

The CDR3 nucleotides are TGCAGTGCTGGGACAGTGGATACGCAGTATTTT. This translates into CSAGTVDTQYF. This chain connects TRBV20-1 to TRBJ2-3, with 7 bases identical to TRBD1. The CDR3 is made up of 11 amino acids. Trimming took 5 bases from V and 6 from J; bases not matched to a gene: 2. Germline assignment: CDR1 DFQATT and CDR2 SNEGSKA (reference sequence).

The rearrangement joins TRBV4-3 to TRBJ1-2, with 8 bases aligning to TRBD1. V lost 6 bases, J lost 8 bases, and 14 bases stayed unmatched. Germline CDR1 and CDR2: LGHNA and YSLEER. The CDR3 totals 15 residues. The CDR3 DNA reads TGCGCCAGCAGGATCCGAACAGGGGGAACGGACGGCTACACCTTC. Its translation: CASRIRTGGTDGYTF.

V is TRBV5-5 and J is TRBJ2-3; 8 bases match TRBD1. V lost 0 bases and J lost 8; bases outside the gene matches: 8. The CDR3 contains 15 residues. Germline V gene lookup returns CDR1 SGHKS and CDR2 YYEKEE (reference sequence). This CDR3 reads CASSLGGRGLGTQYF. CDR3 DNA: TGTGCCAGCAGCTTGGGGGGCAGGGGGCTCGGTACGCAGTATTTT.

The gene calls are TRBV10-3 and TRBJ2-1, with 8 bases fitting TRBD2. V was pared by 7 bases and J by 9 bases, with 17 bases of the junction left unmatched. The CDR3 has 16 residues. Germline loops: CDR1 ENHRY, CDR2 SYGVKD. CDR3 amino acids: CAIKDRGREGLGEQFF. The CDR3 DNA reads TGTGCCATCAAAGACCGAGGACGGGAGGGCCTGGGTGAGCAGTTCTTC.

This clone has a single count. The chain's CDR3 is CASSKGLAGVGGTDTQYF. DNA for the CDR3: TGTGCCAGTAGTAAGGGACTAGCGGGAGTGGGGGGCACAGATACGCAGTATTTT. The chain couples TRBV19 to TRBJ2-3, with 14 bases identical to TRBD2. V trimming: 4 bases; J trimming: 1 base; junction bases outside the gene matches: 7. The CDR3 totals 18 residues. Germline CDR1 and CDR2: LNHDA and SQIVND (reference sequence).

V and J are TRBV5-6 and TRBJ2-1; D unclear. This CDR3 has 12 residues. CDR1 is SGHDT, CDR2 YYEEEE, per germline. Trimming shortened V by 0 bases and J by 9 bases, and 7 bases separated the two germline ends. CDR3 residues: CASSLVGREQFF. CDR3 nucleotides: TGTGCCAGCAGCTTGGTGGGCCGTGAGCAGTTCTTC. The whole variable domain, remainder taken from reference TRBV5-6 and TRBJ2-1, is DAGVTQSPTHLIKTRGQQVTLRCSPKSGHDTVSWYQQALGQGPQFIFQYYEEEERQRGNFPDRFSGHQFPNYSSELNVNALLLGDSALYLCASSLVGREQFFGPGTRLTVL.

The genes are TRBV11-2 and TRBJ2-7, with 8 bases aligning to TRBD2. The CDR3 loop spans 13 amino acids. Germline-derived CDR1 and CDR2 are SGHAT and FQNNGV. V gave up 4 bases and J gave up 6 bases; unmatched junction bases: 5. The CDR3 is CASSSASGREQYF. The CDR3 coding sequence is TGTGCCAGCAGCTCCGCTAGCGGGCGCGAGCAGTACTTC.

The chain is built from TRBV14 and TRBJ2-3; TRBD2 is a possible D gene (6 bases). Trimming took off 0 bases at V and 4 bases at J, with 14 bases between the two ends. The CDR3 contains 16 residues. Germline loops: CDR1 SGHDN, CDR2 FVKESK. CDR3 residues: CASSQDGRESPDTQYF. CDR3 sequence (DNA): TGTGCCAGCAGCCAAGATGGACGGGAGAGCCCAGATACGCAGTATTTT.

The chain recombines TRBV28 with TRBJ1-5, with D possibly TRBD1 on 6 matching bases. The CDR3 covers 16 residues. Germline CDR1 is MDHEN and CDR2 is SYDVKM. V was shortened by 3 bases and J by 5 bases, with 17 bases between the two germline ends. The CDR3 sequence is CASSFPNRTDHQPQHF. CDR3 nucleotides: TGTGCCAGCAGTTTCCCAAACCGGACAGATCATCAGCCCCAGCATTTT.

J is TRBJ1-2 and V is TRBV14; TRBD1 agrees at 7 bases. The trim removed 0 bases at V and 7 bases at J, leaving 2 bases unmatched. CDR3 size: 13 residues. The germline gives CDR1 SGHDN, CDR2 FVKESK. The CDR3 here is CASSQDTGAGYTF. As DNA, the CDR3 is TGTGCCAGCAGCCAAGATACAGGGGCTGGCTACACCTTC.

The CDR3 coding sequence is TGTGCCAGCAGTCCGGACAGGGCTACTGAAGCTTTCTTT. This sequence encodes CASSPDRATEAFF. This chain connects TRBV6-1 to TRBJ1-1, with TRBD1 matching 8 bases. V was clipped by 5 bases and J by 5 bases; unmatched bases: 4. CDR3 length equals 13 residues. The V gene's germline CDR1 is MNHNS and CDR2 SASEGT.

This sequence joins TRBV6-1 and TRBJ1-5; D might be TRBD1 (5 bases). The CDR3 covers 20 residues. V lost 1 base and J 0 bases, leaving 22 bases between the germline ends. The germline CDR1 and CDR2 sequences are MNHNS and SASEGT. The CDR3 DNA follows: TGTGCCAGCAGTGAAGGGGGCCGTGGGCCATCGGACATTAGCAATCAGCCCCAGCATTTT. Amino acid sequence: CASSEGGRGPSDISNQPQHF.

The gene calls are TRBV27 and TRBJ2-3; 10 bases match TRBD2. This CDR3 has 16 residues. Germline-derived CDR1 and CDR2 are MNHEY and SMNVEV (reference sequence). J lost 6 bases, V lost 6 bases, and 12 bases had no gene match. The CDR3 spells CASSLASGRALDTQYF. CDR3 DNA: TGTGCCAGCAGCCTGGCCAGCGGGAGGGCCCTGGATACGCAGTATTTT.

V and J are TRBV18 and TRBJ1-1; the match to TRBD1 covers 8 bases. V was pared by 3 bases and J by 1 base, with 10 bases of the junction left unmatched. CDR1 and CDR2 (germline): KGHSH, LQKENI. CDR3 length: 17 amino acids. CDR3: CASSPRQGRGSNTEAFF. For the CDR3, the DNA is TGTGCCAGCTCACCCCGACAGGGGCGGGGGTCGAACACTGAAGCTTTCTTT.

The chain carries TRBV19 and TRBJ2-2; D is ambiguous. Per germline, CDR1 LNHDA and CDR2 SQIVND (reference sequence). Trimming removed 3 bases from V and 4 bases from J, with 12 bases in between. The CDR3 covers 15 residues. CDR3 protein: CASSIDATGTGELFF. The CDR3 DNA sequence: TGTGCCAGTAGTATTGACGCGACGGGCACCGGGGAGCTGTTTTTT. The full variable domain, with the rest looked up from reference TRBV19 and TRBJ2-2, is DGGITQSPKYLFRKEGQNVTLSCEQNLNHDAMYWYRQDPGQGLRLIYYSQIVNDFQKGDIAEGYSVSREKKESFPLTVTSAQKNPTAFYLCASSIDATGTGELFFGEGSRLTVL.

J is TRBJ2-7 and V is TRBV4-3; TRBD1 is a possible D gene (6 bases). The CDR3 is 13 residues long. V was shortened by 4 bases and J by 5 bases, with 12 bases between the two germline ends. CDR1 LGHNA and CDR2 YSLEER come from the germline V gene. CDR3 region: CASSLRGSDEQYF. The CDR3 DNA is TGCGCCAGCAGCCTCAGGGGTTCGGACGAGCAGTACTTC.